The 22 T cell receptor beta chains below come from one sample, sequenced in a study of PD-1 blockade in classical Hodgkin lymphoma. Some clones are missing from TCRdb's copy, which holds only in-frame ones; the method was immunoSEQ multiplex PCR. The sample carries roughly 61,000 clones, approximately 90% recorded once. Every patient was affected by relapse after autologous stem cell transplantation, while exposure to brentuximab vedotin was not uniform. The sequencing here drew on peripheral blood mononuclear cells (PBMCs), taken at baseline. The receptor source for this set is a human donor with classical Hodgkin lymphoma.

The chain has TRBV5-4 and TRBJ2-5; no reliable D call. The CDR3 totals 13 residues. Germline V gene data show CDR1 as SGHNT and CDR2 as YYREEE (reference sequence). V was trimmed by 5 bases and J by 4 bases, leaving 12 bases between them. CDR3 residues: CASSLGWVETQYF. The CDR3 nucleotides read TGTGCCAGCAGTCTGGGGTGGGTAGAGACCCAGTACTTC.

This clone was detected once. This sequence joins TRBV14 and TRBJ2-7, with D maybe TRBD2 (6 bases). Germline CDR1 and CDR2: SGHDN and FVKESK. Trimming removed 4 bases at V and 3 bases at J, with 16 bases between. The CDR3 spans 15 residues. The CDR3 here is CASSRRGGLSYEQYF. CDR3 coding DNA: TGTGCCAGCAGCCGCCGGGGAGGCCTTAGCTACGAGCAGTACTTC.

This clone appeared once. The CDR3 loop is CASSPGQGVLTNEKLFF. The DNA for the CDR3 is TGTGCCAGCTCACCGGGACAGGGGGTGTTAACTAATGAAAAACTGTTTTTT. The chain joins TRBV18 to TRBJ1-4, with TRBD1 identical over 11 bases. CDR1 is KGHSH, CDR2 LQKENI, per germline. Trimming took 3 bases from V and 1 from J; bases not matched to a gene: 4. This CDR3 spans 17 amino acids.

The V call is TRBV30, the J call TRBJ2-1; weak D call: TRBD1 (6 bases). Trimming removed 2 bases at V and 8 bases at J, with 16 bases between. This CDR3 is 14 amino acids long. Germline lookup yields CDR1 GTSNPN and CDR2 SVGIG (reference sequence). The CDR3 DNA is TGTGCCTGGAGTTGGGACCTAGGGGGTGATGAGCAGTTCTTC. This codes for CAWSWDLGGDEQFF.

This CDR3 reads CASTGLNTGELFF. Written as DNA, the CDR3 is TGCGCCAGCACGGGACTTAACACCGGGGAGCTGTTTTTT. The gene calls are TRBV10-1 and TRBJ2-2, with a tentative D call TRBD2 (6 bases). The germline gives CDR1 WNHNN, CDR2 SYGVQD (reference sequence). With 7 bases removed from V and 2 bases from J, the gap between germline ends came to 8 bases. The CDR3 is 13 amino acids.

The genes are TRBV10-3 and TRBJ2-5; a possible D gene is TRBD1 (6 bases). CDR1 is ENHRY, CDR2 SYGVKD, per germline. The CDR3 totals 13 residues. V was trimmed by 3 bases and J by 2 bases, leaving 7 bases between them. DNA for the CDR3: TGTGCCATCAGTGAACAGGGACAAGAGACCCAGTACTTC. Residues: CAISEQGQETQYF.

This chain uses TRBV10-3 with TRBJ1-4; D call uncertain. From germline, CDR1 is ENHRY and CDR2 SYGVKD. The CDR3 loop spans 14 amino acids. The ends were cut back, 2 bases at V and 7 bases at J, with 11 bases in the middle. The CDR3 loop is CAISERACCEKLFF. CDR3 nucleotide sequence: TGTGCCATCAGTGAGAGGGCCTGTTGTGAAAAACTGTTTTTT.

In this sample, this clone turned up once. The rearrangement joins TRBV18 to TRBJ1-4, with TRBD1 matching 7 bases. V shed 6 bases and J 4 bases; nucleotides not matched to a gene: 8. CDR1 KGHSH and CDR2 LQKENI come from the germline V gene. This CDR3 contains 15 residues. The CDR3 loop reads CASSSTGQLNEKLFF. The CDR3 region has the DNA TGTGCCAGCTCGTCGACGGGACAGCTTAATGAAAAACTGTTTTTT.

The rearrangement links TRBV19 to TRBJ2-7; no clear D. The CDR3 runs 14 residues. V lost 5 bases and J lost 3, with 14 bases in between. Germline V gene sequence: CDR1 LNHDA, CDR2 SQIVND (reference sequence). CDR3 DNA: TGTGCCAGTAGTGATTACGGCAAGCACTACGAGCAGTACTTC. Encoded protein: CASSDYGKHYEQYF.

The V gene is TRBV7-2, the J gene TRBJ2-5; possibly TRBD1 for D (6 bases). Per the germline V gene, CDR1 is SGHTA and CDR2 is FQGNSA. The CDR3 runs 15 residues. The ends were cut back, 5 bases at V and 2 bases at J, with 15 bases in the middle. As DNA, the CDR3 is TGTGCCAGCAGCCCTAGGACAGAAACGCAAGAGACCCAGTACTTC. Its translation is CASSPRTETQETQYF.

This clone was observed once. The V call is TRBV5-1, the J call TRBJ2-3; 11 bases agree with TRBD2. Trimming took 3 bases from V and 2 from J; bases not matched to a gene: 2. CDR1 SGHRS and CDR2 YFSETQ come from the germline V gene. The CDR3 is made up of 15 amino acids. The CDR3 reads CASSSSGGNTDTQYF. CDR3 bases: TGCGCCAGCAGCTCTAGCGGGGGGAACACAGATACGCAGTATTTT.

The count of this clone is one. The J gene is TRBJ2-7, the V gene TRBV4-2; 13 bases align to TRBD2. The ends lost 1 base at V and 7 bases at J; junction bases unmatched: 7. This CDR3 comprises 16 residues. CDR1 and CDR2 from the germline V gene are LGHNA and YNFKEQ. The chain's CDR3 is CASSQGRGLAGKEQYF. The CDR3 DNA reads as TGTGCCAGCAGCCAAGGCAGGGGACTAGCGGGAAAGGAGCAGTACTTC.

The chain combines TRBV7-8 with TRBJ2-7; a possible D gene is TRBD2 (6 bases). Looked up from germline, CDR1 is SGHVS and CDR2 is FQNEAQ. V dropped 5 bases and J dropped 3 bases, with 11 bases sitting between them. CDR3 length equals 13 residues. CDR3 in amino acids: CASSPGGDYEQYF. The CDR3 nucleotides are TGTGCCAGCAGCCCCGGGGGAGACTACGAGCAGTACTTC.

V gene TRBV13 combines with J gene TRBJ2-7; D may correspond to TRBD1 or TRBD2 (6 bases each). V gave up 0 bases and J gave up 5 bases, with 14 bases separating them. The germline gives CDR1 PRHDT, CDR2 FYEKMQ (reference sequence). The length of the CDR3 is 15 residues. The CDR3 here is CASSLGRRGQHEQYF. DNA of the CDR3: TGTGCCAGCAGCTTAGGCCGTCGGGGGCAGCACGAGCAGTACTTC.

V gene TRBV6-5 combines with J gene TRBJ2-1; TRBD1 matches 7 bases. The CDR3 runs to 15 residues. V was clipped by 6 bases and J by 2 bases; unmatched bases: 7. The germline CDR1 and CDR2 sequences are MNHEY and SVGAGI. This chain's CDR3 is CASRRGGRTYNEQFF. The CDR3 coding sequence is TGTGCCAGCAGACGAGGGGGCAGGACCTACAATGAGCAGTTCTTC.

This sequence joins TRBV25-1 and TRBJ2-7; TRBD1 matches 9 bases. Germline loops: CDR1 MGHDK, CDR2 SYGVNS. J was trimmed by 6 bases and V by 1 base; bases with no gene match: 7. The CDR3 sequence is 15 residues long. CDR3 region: CASSEFDLDRGEQYF. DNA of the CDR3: TGTGCCAGCAGTGAATTTGACCTGGACAGGGGCGAGCAGTACTTC.

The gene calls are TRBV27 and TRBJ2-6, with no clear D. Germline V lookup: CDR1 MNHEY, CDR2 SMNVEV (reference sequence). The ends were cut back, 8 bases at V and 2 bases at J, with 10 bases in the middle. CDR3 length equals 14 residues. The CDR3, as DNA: TGTGCCAGCTCCACCGAGGCTGGGGCCAACGTCCTGACTTTC. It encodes CASSTEAGANVLTF.

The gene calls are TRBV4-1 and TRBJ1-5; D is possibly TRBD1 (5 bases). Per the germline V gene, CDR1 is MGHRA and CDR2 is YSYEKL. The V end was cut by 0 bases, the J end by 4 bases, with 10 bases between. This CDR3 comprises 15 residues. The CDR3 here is CASSQDSAGNQPQHF. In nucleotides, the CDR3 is TGCGCCAGCAGCCAAGACTCAGCAGGGAATCAGCCCCAGCATTTT.

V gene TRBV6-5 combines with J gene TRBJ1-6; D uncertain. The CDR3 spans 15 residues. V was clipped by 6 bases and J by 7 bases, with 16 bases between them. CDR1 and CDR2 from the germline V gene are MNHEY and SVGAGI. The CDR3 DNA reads TGTGCCAGCAGAACCCTTGACCGCTCGAATTCACCCCTCCACTTT. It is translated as CASRTLDRSNSPLHF.

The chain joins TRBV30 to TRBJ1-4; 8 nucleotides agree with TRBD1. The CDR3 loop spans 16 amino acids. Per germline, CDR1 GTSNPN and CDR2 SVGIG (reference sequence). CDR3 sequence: CAAVRTGRVTNEKLFF. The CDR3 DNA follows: TGTGCTGCAGTTCGGACAGGGAGAGTGACTAATGAAAAACTGTTTTTT.

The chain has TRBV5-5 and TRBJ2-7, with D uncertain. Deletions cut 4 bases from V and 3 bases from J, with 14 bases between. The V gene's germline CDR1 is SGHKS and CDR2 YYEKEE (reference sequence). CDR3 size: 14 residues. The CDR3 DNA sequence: TGTGCCAGCAGCCTCGAAAGCTACGGCTACGAGCAGTACTTC. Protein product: CASSLESYGYEQYF.

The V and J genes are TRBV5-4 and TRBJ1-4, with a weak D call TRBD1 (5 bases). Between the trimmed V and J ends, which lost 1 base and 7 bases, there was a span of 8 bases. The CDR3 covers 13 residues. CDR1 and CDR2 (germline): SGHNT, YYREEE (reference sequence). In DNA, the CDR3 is TGTGCCAGCAGCTTGATGGGGGGTGAAAAACTGTTTTTT. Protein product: CASSLMGGEKLFF.